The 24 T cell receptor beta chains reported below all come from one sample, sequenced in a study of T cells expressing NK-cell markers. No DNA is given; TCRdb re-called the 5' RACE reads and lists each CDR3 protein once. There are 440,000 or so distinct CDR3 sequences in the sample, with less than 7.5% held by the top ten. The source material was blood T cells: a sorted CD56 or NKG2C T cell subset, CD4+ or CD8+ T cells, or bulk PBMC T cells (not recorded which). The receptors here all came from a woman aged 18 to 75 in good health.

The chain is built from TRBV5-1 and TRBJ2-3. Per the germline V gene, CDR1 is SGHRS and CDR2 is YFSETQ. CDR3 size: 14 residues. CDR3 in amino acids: CASSLVGITDTQYF.

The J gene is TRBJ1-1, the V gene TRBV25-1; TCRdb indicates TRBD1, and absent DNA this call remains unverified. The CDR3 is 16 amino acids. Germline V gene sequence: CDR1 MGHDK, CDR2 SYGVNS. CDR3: CASSAIGARRNTEAFF.

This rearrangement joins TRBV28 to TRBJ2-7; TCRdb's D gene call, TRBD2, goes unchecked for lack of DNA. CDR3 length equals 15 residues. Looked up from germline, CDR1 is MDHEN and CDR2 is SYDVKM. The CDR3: CASRVDSGTEYEQYF.

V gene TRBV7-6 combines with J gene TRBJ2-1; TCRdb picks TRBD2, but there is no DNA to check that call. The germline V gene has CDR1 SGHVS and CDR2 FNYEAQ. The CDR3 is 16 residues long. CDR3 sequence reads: CASSLGASPTYNEQFF. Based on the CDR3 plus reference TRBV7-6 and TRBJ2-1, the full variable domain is GAGVSQSPRYKVTKRGQDVALRCDPISGHVSLYWYRQALGQGPEFLTYFNYEAQQDKSGLPNDRFSAERPEGSISTLTIQRTEQRDSAMYRCASSLGASPTYNEQFFGPGTRLTVL.

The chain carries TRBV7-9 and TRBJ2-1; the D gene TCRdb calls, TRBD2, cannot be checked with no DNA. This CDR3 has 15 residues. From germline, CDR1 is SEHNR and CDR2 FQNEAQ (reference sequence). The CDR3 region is CASSRSGASYNEQFF.

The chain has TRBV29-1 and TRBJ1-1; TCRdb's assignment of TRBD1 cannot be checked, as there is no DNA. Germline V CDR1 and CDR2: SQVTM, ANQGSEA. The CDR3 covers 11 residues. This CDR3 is CSVERVGGAFF. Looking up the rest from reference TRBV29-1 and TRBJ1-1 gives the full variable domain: SAVISQKPSRDICQRGTSLTIQCQVDSQVTMMFWYRQQPGQSLTLIATANQGSEATYESGFVIDKFPISRPNLTFSTLTVSNMSPEDSSIYLCSVERVGGAFFGQGTRLTVV.

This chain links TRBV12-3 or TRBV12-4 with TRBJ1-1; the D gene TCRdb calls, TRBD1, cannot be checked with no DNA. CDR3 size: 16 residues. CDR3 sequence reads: CASSPTRGAKNTEAFF.

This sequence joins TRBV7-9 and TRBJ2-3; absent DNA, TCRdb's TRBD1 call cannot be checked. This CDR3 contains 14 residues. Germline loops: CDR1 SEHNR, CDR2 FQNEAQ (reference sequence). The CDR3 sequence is CASSLHDRGDTQYF. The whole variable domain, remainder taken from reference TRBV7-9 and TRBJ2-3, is DTGVSQNPRHKITKRGQNVTFRCDPISEHNRLYWYRQTLGQGPEFLTYFQNEAQLEKSRLLSDRFSAERPKGSFSTLEIQRTEQGDSAMYLCASSLHDRGDTQYFGPGTRLTVL.

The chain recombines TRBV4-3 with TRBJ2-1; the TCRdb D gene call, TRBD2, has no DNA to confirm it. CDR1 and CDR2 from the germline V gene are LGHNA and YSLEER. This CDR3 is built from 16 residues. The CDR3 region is CASSQEVAGIYNEQFF.

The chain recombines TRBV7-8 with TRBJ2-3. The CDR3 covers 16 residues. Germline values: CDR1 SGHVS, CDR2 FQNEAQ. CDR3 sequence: CASSLVSSPSTDTQYF.

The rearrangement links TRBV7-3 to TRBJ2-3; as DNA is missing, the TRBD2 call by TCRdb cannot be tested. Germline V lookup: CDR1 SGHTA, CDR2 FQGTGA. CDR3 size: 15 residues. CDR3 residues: CASSLTASSGNTQYF.

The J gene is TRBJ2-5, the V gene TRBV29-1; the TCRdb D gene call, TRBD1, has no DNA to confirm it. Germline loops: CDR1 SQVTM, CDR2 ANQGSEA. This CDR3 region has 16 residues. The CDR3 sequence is CSVEEGTGTIQETQYF. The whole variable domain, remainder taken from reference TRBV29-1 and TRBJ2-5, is SAVISQKPSRDICQRGTSLTIQCQVDSQVTMMFWYRQQPGQSLTLIATANQGSEATYESGFVIDKFPISRPNLTFSTLTVSNMSPEDSSIYLCSVEEGTGTIQETQYFGPGTRLLVL.

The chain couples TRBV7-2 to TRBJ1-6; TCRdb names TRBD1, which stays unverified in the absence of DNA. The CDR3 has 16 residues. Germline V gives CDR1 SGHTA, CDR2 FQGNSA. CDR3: CASSILTFGQGSPLHF. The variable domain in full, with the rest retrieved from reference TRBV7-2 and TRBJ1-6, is GAGVSQSPSNKVTEKGKDVELRCDPISGHTALYWYRQSLGQGLEFLIYFQGNSAPDKSGLPSDRFSAERTGGSVSTLTIQRTQQEDSAVYLCASSILTFGQGSPLHFGNGTRLTVT.

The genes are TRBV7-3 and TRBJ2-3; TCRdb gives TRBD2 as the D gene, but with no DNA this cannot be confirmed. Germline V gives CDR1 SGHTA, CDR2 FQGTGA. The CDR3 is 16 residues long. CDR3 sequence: CASTPKVDSGVDTQYF.

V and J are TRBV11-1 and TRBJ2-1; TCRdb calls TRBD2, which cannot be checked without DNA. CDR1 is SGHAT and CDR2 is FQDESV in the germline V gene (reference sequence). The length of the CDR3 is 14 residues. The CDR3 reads CASSSSGIGNEQFF.

This CDR3 reads CSARRPGLAYLEQFF. The chain has TRBV20-1 and TRBJ2-1; with no DNA, the TCRdb D assignment of TRBD2 cannot be verified. CDR1 and CDR2 (germline): DFQATT, SNEGSKA (reference sequence). This CDR3 has 15 amino acids.

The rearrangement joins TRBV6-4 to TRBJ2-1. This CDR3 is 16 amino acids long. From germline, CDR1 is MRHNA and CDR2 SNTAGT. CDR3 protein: CASSDSGTSGHNEQFF.

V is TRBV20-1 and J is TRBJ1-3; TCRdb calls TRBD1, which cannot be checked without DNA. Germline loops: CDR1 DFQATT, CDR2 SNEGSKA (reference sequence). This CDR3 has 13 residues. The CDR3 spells CSAKGPSGNTIYF.

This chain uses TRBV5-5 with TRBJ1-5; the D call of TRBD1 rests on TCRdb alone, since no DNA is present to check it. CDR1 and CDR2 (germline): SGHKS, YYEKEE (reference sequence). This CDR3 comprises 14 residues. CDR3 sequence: CASSLQGMYQPQHF.

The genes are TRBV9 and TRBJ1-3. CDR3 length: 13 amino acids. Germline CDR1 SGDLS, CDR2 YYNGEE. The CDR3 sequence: CASSVAGSNTIYF.

The CDR3 spells CASSQGDRTGAQYF. This chain joins TRBV3-1 and TRBJ2-5; as DNA is missing, the TRBD1 call by TCRdb cannot be tested. CDR3 length equals 14 residues. Germline CDR1 is LGHDT and CDR2 is YNNKEL (reference sequence).

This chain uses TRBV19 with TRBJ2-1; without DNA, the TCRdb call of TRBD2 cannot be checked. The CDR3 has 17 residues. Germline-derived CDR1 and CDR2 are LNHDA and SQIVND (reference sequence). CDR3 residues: CASSIGVPRPVYNEQFF.

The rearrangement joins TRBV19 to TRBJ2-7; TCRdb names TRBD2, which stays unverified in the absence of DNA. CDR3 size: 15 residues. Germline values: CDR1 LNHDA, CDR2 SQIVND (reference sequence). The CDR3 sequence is CASSMRASSSYEQYF.

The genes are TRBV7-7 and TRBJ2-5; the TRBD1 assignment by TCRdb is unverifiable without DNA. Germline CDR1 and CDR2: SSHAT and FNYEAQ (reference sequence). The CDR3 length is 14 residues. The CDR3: CASSLEGRTMAQYF. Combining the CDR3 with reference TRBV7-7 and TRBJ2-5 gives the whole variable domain GAGVSQSPRYKVTKRGQDVTLRCDPISSHATLYWYQQALGQGPEFLTYFNYEAQPDKSGLPSDRFSAERPEGSISTLTIQRTEQRDSAMYRCASSLEGRTMAQYFGPGTRLLVL.